This T cell receptor beta chain stems from a study of cytomegalovirus exposure and HLA in healthy donors. The wider study: The approximately 110 validation repertoires, a later analysis reported, used the same platform as the 666 first-cohort repertoires.

The protocol was immunoSEQ multiplex PCR, while the TCRdb copy is restricted to in-frame clones and leaves out a portion. The table includes under 200,000 clones, approximately 78% detected once. This clone showed up just once. The V segment lost 5 bases and the J segment 5 bases; nucleotides outside the gene matches: 11. There are 15 residues in the CDR3. Germline lookup yields CDR1 SGHTA and CDR2 FQGNSA. From the 120-subject validation cohort, which was separate from the approximately 670-subject first cohort, the donors were drawn. The sequenced sample consisted of PBMCs. The TCR comes from a woman between 25 and 40 years old in good health and CMV-seronegative. The chain recombines TRBV7-2 with TRBJ1-1, with 7 bases lining up with TRBD1. CDR3 amino acids: CASSPRRQGYTEAFF. For the CDR3, the DNA is TGTGCCAGCAGCCCAAGGAGACAGGGATATACTGAAGCTTTCTTT.